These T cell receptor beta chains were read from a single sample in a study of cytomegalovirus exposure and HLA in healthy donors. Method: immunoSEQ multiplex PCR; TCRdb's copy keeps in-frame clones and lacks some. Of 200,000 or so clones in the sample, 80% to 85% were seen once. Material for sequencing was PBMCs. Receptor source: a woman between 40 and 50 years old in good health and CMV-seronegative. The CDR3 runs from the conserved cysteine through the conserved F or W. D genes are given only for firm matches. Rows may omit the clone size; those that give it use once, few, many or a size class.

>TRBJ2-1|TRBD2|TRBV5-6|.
CASSLWASGRRGNEQFF
TGTGCCAGCAGCTTGTGGGCTAGCGGGAGGAGAGGTAATGAGCAGTTCTTC
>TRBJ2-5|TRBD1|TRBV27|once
CASRRTGMATQYF
TGTGCCAGCAGGAGGACAGGGATGGCGACCCAGTACTTC
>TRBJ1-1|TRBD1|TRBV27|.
CASSSTPDRMNTEAFF
TGTGCCAGCAGTTCCACCCCGGACAGGATGAACACTGAAGCTTTCTTT
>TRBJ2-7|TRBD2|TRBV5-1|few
CASSLAPSGSTYEQYF
TGCGCCAGCAGCTTGGCCCCAAGCGGGAGTACTTACGAGCAGTACTTC
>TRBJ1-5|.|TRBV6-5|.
CASSSGVWSNQPQHF
TGTGCCAGCAGTTCAGGGGTTTGGAGCAATCAGCCCCAGCATTTT
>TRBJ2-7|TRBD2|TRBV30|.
CAWTTSGRMGDEQYF
TGTGCCTGGACCACTAGCGGGAGGATGGGCGACGAGCAGTACTTC
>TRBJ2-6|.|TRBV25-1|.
CASGPGANVLTF
TGTGCCAGCGGCCCTGGGGCCAACGTCCTGACTTTC
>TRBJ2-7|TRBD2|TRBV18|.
CASSPLTSGSSYEQYF
TGTGCCAGCTCACCCTTAACTAGCGGCAGCTCCTACGAGCAGTACTTC
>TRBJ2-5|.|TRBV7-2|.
CASSLVDRRGETQYF
TGTGCCAGCAGCTTAGTGGATAGACGGGGAGAGACCCAGTACTTC
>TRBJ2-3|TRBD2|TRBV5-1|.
CASGRGGEADTQYF
TGCGCCAGCGGGCGCGGGGGGGAGGCAGATACGCAGTATTTT
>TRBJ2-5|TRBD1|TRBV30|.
CAWSSGGIETQYF
TGTGCCTGGAGCTCAGGGGGAATTGAGACCCAGTACTTC
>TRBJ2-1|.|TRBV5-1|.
CASSLTRGYNEQFF
TGCGCCAGCAGCTTAACTAGGGGGTACAATGAGCAGTTCTTC
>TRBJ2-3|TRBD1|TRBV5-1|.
CASSLGKTGGFGDTQYF
TGCGCCAGCAGCTTGGGGAAAACAGGGGGCTTTGGAGATACGCAGTATTTT
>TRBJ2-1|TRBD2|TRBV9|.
CASSVGRLAGVEEQFF
TGTGCCAGCAGCGTTGGGAGACTAGCGGGAGTCGAAGAGCAGTTCTTC
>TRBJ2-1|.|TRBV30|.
CAWSGGTSYNEQFF
TGTGCCTGGAGTGGCGGTACCTCCTACAATGAGCAGTTCTTC
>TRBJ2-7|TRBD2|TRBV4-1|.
CASSQPGLAHYEQYF
TGCGCCAGCAGCCAGCCCGGACTAGCGCACTACGAGCAGTACTTC
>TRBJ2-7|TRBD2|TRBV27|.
CASSSLGTSGRMNYEQYF
TGTGCCAGCAGTTCTCTTGGGACTAGCGGGAGAATGAACTACGAGCAGTACTTC